The 21 T cell receptor beta chains in this list originate from one sample, sequenced in a study of CD8+ T cells in alopecia areata. Sequencing relied on a cDNA template that was reverse transcribed from extracted RNA. Method: immunoSEQ multiplex PCR; TCRdb's copy keeps in-frame clones and lacks some. The table shows 110,000 to 150,000 clones, with under 60% occurring only once. Sample: CD4+ T cells sorted from blood, taken at week 0. These receptors originate from a human donor with alopecia areata.

V and J are TRBV12-5 and TRBJ2-3; TRBD2 aligns across 8 bases. This CDR3 has 17 amino acids. J was trimmed by 5 bases and V by 5 bases; bases with no gene match: 15. The germline CDR1 and CDR2 sequences are LGHNT and FRNRAP. CDR3 DNA sequence: TGTGCTAGTGGTCGACCTTCGGGGGGGCACGATGGAGATACGCAGTATTTT. It codes for CASGRPSGGHDGDTQYF.

This clone showed up just once. The chain is built from TRBV9 and TRBJ2-1; a weak D match, TRBD1 (5 bases). CDR3 length: 13 amino acids. V was pared by 7 bases and J by 8 bases, with 16 bases between. Germline assignment: CDR1 SGDLS and CDR2 YYNGEE. The CDR3 DNA reads TGTGCCAGCGCCAAGGGGCCCTTCGATGAGCAGTTCTTC. This translates into CASAKGPFDEQFF.

The J gene is TRBJ1-2, the V gene TRBV9; the D gene is possibly TRBD1 (6 bases). The CDR3 sequence is 16 residues long. Looked up from germline, CDR1 is SGDLS and CDR2 is YYNGEE. The ends were cut back, 3 bases at V and 3 bases at J, with 18 bases in the middle. The CDR3 DNA follows: TGTGCCAGCAGCGCAGGGGTGGGGTTGGCGGACTATGGCTACACCTTC. Translation: CASSAGVGLADYGYTF.

This clone was seen a few times. This rearrangement joins TRBV14 to TRBJ2-3, with D tentatively TRBD2 (5 bases). Germline V gene data show CDR1 as SGHDN and CDR2 as FVKESK. V lost 6 bases, J lost 1 base, and 8 bases lay in between. The CDR3 extends over 13 amino acids. The DNA for the CDR3 is TGTGCCAGCAGGGCGGGCCGCACAGATACGCAGTATTTT. This sequence encodes CASRAGRTDTQYF.

V gene TRBV29-1 combines with J gene TRBJ1-4; D gene uncertain. The CDR3 has 13 residues. Looked up from germline, CDR1 is SQVTM and CDR2 is ANQGSEA. V dropped 7 bases and J dropped 3 bases, with 12 bases sitting between them. The DNA of the CDR3 is TGCAGCGCCGCGCAGGCGTCTAATGAAAAACTGTTTTTT. This encodes CSAAQASNEKLFF.

The chain recombines TRBV7-2 with TRBJ2-3; tentative D call: TRBD2 (5 bases). The CDR3 totals 16 residues. The germline V and J ends were trimmed by 0 bases and 9 bases, with 19 bases remaining between them. Germline V gene lookup returns CDR1 SGHTA and CDR2 FQGNSA. This CDR3 reads CASSLAGSNGVRTQYF. Written as DNA, the CDR3 is TGTGCCAGCAGCTTAGCGGGGTCGAACGGGGTACGAACGCAGTATTTT.

The V and J genes are TRBV5-4 and TRBJ2-3; TRBD2 matches 7 bases. The V gene's germline CDR1 is SGHNT and CDR2 YYREEE (reference sequence). CDR3 length equals 19 residues. The trim removed 3 bases at V and 3 bases at J, leaving 19 bases unmatched. The CDR3 bases are TGTGCCAGCAGCTCCCGGGGAGGGCAATTTACACAGATTACAGATACGCAGTATTTT. As protein: CASSSRGGQFTQITDTQYF.

This chain joins TRBV2 and TRBJ1-1, with no clear D. V lost 1 base, J lost 3 bases, and 3 bases lay in between. In germline, CDR1 is SNHLY, CDR2 FYNNEI. This CDR3 region has 12 residues. CDR3 nucleotide sequence: TGTGCCAGCAGTGAAGGGGACACTGAAGCTTTCTTT. It specifies CASSEGDTEAFF.

This chain joins TRBV7-9 and TRBJ1-1, with unresolved D. Germline CDR1 SEHNR, CDR2 FQNEAQ (reference sequence). This CDR3 has 11 amino acids. V dropped 3 bases and J dropped 7 bases, with 6 bases sitting between them. The CDR3: CASSLDNEAFF. The CDR3 nucleotides are TGTGCCAGCAGCTTGGATAATGAAGCTTTCTTT.

V is TRBV30 and J is TRBJ1-1, with D perhaps TRBD1 (5 bases). Germline values: CDR1 GTSNPN, CDR2 SVGIG (reference sequence). CDR3 length: 17 residues. Trimming pared 0 bases from V and 0 bases from J, leaving 17 bases between. CDR3 residues: CAWSVRGVGAVNTEAFF. CDR3 bases: TGTGCCTGGAGTGTACGGGGGGTAGGGGCGGTGAACACTGAAGCTTTCTTT.

CDR3 region: CAWSIPGQALHF. In nucleotides, the CDR3 is TGTGCCTGGAGTATTCCCGGACAGGCCCTCCACTTT. V usage is TRBV30 and J usage is TRBJ1-6, with TRBD1 identical over 7 bases. CDR3 length: 12 amino acids. Trimming removed 2 bases from V and 14 bases from J; junction bases left unmatched: 6. CDR1 is GTSNPN and CDR2 is SVGIG in the germline V gene (reference sequence).

The chain employs TRBV25-1 and TRBJ1-4; 9 bases are shared with TRBD1. The germline CDR1 and CDR2 sequences are MGHDK and SYGVNS. This CDR3 region has 17 residues. Trimming removed 6 bases from V and 8 bases from J; junction bases left unmatched: 16. Here the CDR3 DNA reads TGTGCCAGCAGCTCCGGGACAGGGATCATAGTGGAAGAAAAACTGTTTTTT. It is translated as CASSSGTGIIVEEKLFF.

In the case of this clone: At one end the junction does not follow the germline gene, possibly because of a read error. The CDR3 reads CASTLEVTPGPLHF. CDR3 sequence (DNA): TGTGCCAGCACCTTAGAGGTGACTCCTGGGCCCCTCCACTTT. This chain links TRBV7-9 with TRBJ1-6; D uncertain. The germline V gene has CDR1 SEHNR and CDR2 FQNEAQ (reference sequence). This CDR3 region has 14 residues.

The chain employs TRBV9 and TRBJ2-1, with TRBD1 matching 9 bases. Trimming at V came to 0 bases and at J to 7 bases, leaving 2 bases not matched to a gene. The V gene's germline CDR1 is SGDLS and CDR2 YYNGEE. The CDR3 sequence is 14 residues long. The CDR3: CASSVGQGGNEQFF. DNA of the CDR3: TGTGCCAGCAGCGTAGGACAGGGGGGTAATGAGCAGTTCTTC.

This rearrangement joins TRBV10-2 to TRBJ1-2; 10 positions match TRBD1. CDR3 length equals 14 residues. Germline V gene data show CDR1 as WSHSY and CDR2 as SAAADI. V was clipped by 6 bases and J by 4 bases; unmatched bases: 5. The CDR3: CASSGTGAAYGYTF. CDR3 bases: TGCGCCAGCAGCGGGACAGGGGCGGCCTATGGCTACACCTTC.

CDR3 amino acids: CASSWAGTYEQYF. The CDR3 nucleotides read TGTGCCAGCAGTTGGGCGGGAACCTACGAGCAGTACTTC. The chain joins TRBV6-6 to TRBJ2-7, with a tentative D call TRBD2 (6 bases). Per the germline V gene, CDR1 is MNHNY and CDR2 is SVGAGI (reference sequence). V shed 4 bases and J shed 2 bases, with 9 bases lying between them. This CDR3 region has 13 residues.

V and J are TRBV30 and TRBJ1-2; no firm D call. The CDR3 sequence is 11 residues long. Germline V gene lookup returns CDR1 GTSNPN and CDR2 SVGIG (reference sequence). Trimming pared 4 bases from V and 6 bases from J, leaving 9 bases between. The CDR3 is CAWTPGNGYTF. CDR3 coding DNA: TGTGCCTGGACTCCGGGAAATGGCTACACCTTC.

This clone was found a few times. The DNA for the CDR3 is TGTGCCTGGAGTTTAGGACAGGGGCACAAACTGTTTTTT. It specifies CAWSLGQGHKLFF. The chain couples TRBV30 to TRBJ1-4, with TRBD1 matching over 9 bases. The germline V gene has CDR1 GTSNPN and CDR2 SVGIG (reference sequence). The CDR3 runs to 13 residues. The trim removed 2 bases at V and 11 bases at J, leaving 6 bases unmatched.

The rearrangement links TRBV5-1 to TRBJ2-3, with 11 bases identical to TRBD2. Germline V CDR1 and CDR2: SGHRS, YFSETQ. V lost 4 bases, J lost 2 bases, and 6 bases stayed unmatched. The CDR3 has 16 amino acids. This CDR3 reads CASSPGTSGNTDTQYF. In nucleotides, the CDR3 is TGCGCCAGCAGCCCCGGGACTAGCGGAAACACAGATACGCAGTATTTT.

The chain couples TRBV2 to TRBJ2-1; D is perhaps TRBD2 (5 bases). The CDR3 totals 15 residues. Germline V CDR1 and CDR2: SNHLY, FYNNEI. Deletions cut 6 bases from V and 4 bases from J, with 16 bases between. The DNA for the CDR3 is TGTGCCAGCAGCTTGGCGAGAACTAGTTACAATGAGCAGTTCTTC. Translation gives CASSLARTSYNEQFF.

This clone appeared a single time. The chain links TRBV7-9 to TRBJ1-1; D is possibly TRBD1 (6 bases). Germline V gene sequence: CDR1 SEHNR, CDR2 FQNEAQ (reference sequence). This CDR3 is 13 amino acids long. V was cut by 5 bases and J by 7 bases, with 14 bases left in between. The CDR3: CASSQARTVEAFF. The CDR3 nucleotides are TGTGCCAGCAGCCAAGCCCGGACAGTTGAAGCTTTCTTT.